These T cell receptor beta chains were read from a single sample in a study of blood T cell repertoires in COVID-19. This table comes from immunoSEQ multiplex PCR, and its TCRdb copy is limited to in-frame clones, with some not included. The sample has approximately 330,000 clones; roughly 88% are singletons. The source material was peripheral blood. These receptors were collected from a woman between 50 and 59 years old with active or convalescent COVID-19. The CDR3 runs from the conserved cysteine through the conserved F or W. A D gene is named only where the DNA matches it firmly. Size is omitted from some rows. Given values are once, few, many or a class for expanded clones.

CDR3aa: CASSYRAGTEAFF
CDR3nt: TGTGCCAGCAGTTACAGGGCTGGAACTGAAGCTTTCTTT
abundance: NA
j_gene: TRBJ1-1
d_gene: NA
v_gene: TRBV11-3

CDR3aa: CASSLVQGNTEAFF
CDR3nt: TGTGCCAGCAGCTTGGTTCAGGGTAACACTGAAGCTTTCTTT
abundance: NA
j_gene: TRBJ1-1
d_gene: NA
v_gene: TRBV5-6

CDR3aa: CATSTRTGLNEKLFF
CDR3nt: TGTGCCACCAGCACCAGGACAGGGCTTAATGAAAAACTGTTTTTT
abundance: NA
j_gene: TRBJ1-4
d_gene: TRBD1
v_gene: TRBV15

CDR3aa: CSASGLAGRTDTQYF
CDR3nt: TGCAGTGCTAGTGGGCTAGCGGGGCGCACAGATACGCAGTATTTT
abundance: NA
j_gene: TRBJ2-3
d_gene: TRBD2
v_gene: TRBV20-1

CDR3aa: CASSQIRTGNYGYTF
CDR3nt: TGTGCCAGCAGCCAAATAAGGACAGGAAACTATGGCTACACCTTC
abundance: once
j_gene: TRBJ1-2
d_gene: TRBD1
v_gene: TRBV3-1/TRBV3-2

CDR3aa: CASGRGYEQYF
CDR3nt: TGTGCCAGCGGCAGGGGCTACGAGCAGTACTTC
abundance: NA
j_gene: TRBJ2-7
d_gene: NA
v_gene: TRBV27

CDR3aa: CSVGKGAGETQYF
CDR3nt: TGCAGCGTTGGAAAGGGGGCTGGGGAGACCCAGTACTTC
abundance: NA
j_gene: TRBJ2-5
d_gene: TRBD1
v_gene: TRBV29-1

CDR3aa: CASSSYRNDRDHYGYTF
CDR3nt: TGTGCCAGCAGTTCCTACCGAAACGACAGGGATCACTATGGCTACACCTTC
abundance: NA
j_gene: TRBJ1-2
d_gene: TRBD1
v_gene: TRBV6-2/TRBV6-3

CDR3aa: CATSRVPGDVYGYTF
CDR3nt: TGTGCCACCAGCAGAGTGCCAGGGGATGTCTATGGCTACACCTTC
abundance: NA
j_gene: TRBJ1-2
d_gene: NA
v_gene: TRBV15

CDR3aa: CASSLVGSSYNEQFF
CDR3nt: TGTGCCAGCAGCTTAGTGGGGAGCTCCTACAATGAGCAGTTCTTC
abundance: once
j_gene: TRBJ2-1
d_gene: NA
v_gene: TRBV7-2

CDR3aa: CASSLGPGTGGEGYTF
CDR3nt: TGTGCCAGCAGCTTAGGTCCCGGGACAGGGGGCGAAGGCTACACCTTC
abundance: NA
j_gene: TRBJ1-2
d_gene: TRBD1
v_gene: TRBV7-9

CDR3aa: CASSKGQGIMNTEAFF
CDR3nt: TGCGCCAGCAGCAAAGGACAGGGTATCATGAACACTGAAGCTTTCTTT
abundance: NA
j_gene: TRBJ1-1
d_gene: TRBD1
v_gene: TRBV5-1

CDR3aa: CASSSTTGGRSIIEAFF
CDR3nt: TGTGCCAGCAGTTCCACCACAGGGGGCAGGAGTATAATTGAAGCTTTCTTT
abundance: NA
j_gene: TRBJ1-1
d_gene: TRBD1
v_gene: TRBV6-2/TRBV6-3

CDR3aa: CATSAPGQETQYF
CDR3nt: TGTGCCACCAGTGCCCCCGGGCAAGAGACCCAGTACTTC
abundance: NA
j_gene: TRBJ2-5
d_gene: NA
v_gene: TRBV24-1

CDR3aa: CASSLFGRNQPQHF
CDR3nt: TGTGCCAGCAGTTTATTCGGCAGGAATCAGCCCCAGCATTTT
abundance: NA
j_gene: TRBJ1-5
d_gene: NA
v_gene: TRBV28

CDR3aa: CASSRQGEAFF
CDR3nt: TGTGCCAGCAGTCGACAGGGCGAAGCTTTCTTT
abundance: NA
j_gene: TRBJ1-1
d_gene: TRBD1
v_gene: TRBV3-1/TRBV3-2

CDR3aa: CASSPLRGGKNEQFF
CDR3nt: TGTGCCAGCAGCCCTCTGCGGGGGGGGAAAAATGAGCAGTTCTTC
abundance: NA
j_gene: TRBJ2-1
d_gene: TRBD2
v_gene: TRBV7-2

CDR3aa: CASSPPGLANTDTQYF
CDR3nt: TGTGCCAGCTCACCCCCCGGGCTAGCCAACACAGATACGCAGTATTTT
abundance: NA
j_gene: TRBJ2-3
d_gene: NA
v_gene: TRBV18

CDR3aa: CASSYRQGNQPQHF
CDR3nt: TGTGCCAGCAGTTACCGACAGGGGAATCAGCCCCAGCATTTT
abundance: NA
j_gene: TRBJ1-5
d_gene: TRBD1
v_gene: TRBV27

CDR3aa: CAWGTGQGVEQYF
CDR3nt: TGTGCCTGGGGTACAGGACAGGGTGTCGAGCAGTACTTC
abundance: NA
j_gene: TRBJ2-7
d_gene: TRBD1
v_gene: TRBV30

CDR3aa: CASTPQGDLLINNEQFF
CDR3nt: TGTGCCAGTACTCCCCAGGGTGACCTACTAATAAACAATGAGCAGTTCTTC
abundance: NA
j_gene: TRBJ2-1
d_gene: NA
v_gene: TRBV19

CDR3aa: CASSLEHSNQPQHF
CDR3nt: TGTGCCAGCAGCTTGGAACATAGCAATCAGCCCCAGCATTTT
abundance: NA
j_gene: TRBJ1-5
d_gene: NA
v_gene: TRBV5-5

CDR3aa: CASSIPRELSGSTDTQYF
CDR3nt: TGTGCCAGTAGTATCCCCCGAGAACTTAGCGGATCAACAGATACGCAGTATTTT
abundance: NA
j_gene: TRBJ2-3
d_gene: NA
v_gene: TRBV19

CDR3aa: CASSVGYGRGLDGYTF
CDR3nt: TGTGCCAGCAGCGTAGGATATGGCAGGGGATTGGATGGCTACACCTTC
abundance: NA
j_gene: TRBJ1-2
d_gene: NA
v_gene: TRBV9

CDR3aa: CASSFLLAGVGEQYF
CDR3nt: TGTGCCAGCAGTTTTTTACTAGCGGGAGTGGGCGAGCAGTACTTC
abundance: NA
j_gene: TRBJ2-7
d_gene: TRBD2
v_gene: TRBV28

CDR3aa: CATSKGQGSSAGELFF
CDR3nt: TGTGCCACCAGTAAAGGACAGGGATCGTCTGCCGGGGAGCTGTTTTTT
abundance: NA
j_gene: TRBJ2-2
d_gene: TRBD1
v_gene: TRBV15

CDR3aa: CASSLIPVPGTAKETQYF
CDR3nt: TGTGCCAGCAGCTTAATTCCCGTGCCCGGGACAGCAAAAGAGACCCAGTACTTC
abundance: NA
j_gene: TRBJ2-5
d_gene: TRBD1
v_gene: TRBV7-3

CDR3aa: CASSQDAHTNTEAFF
CDR3nt: TGCGCCAGCAGCCAAGATGCTCACACGAACACTGAAGCTTTCTTT
abundance: once
j_gene: TRBJ1-1
d_gene: NA
v_gene: TRBV4-1

CDR3aa: CASGLTGNTEAFF
CDR3nt: TGTGCTAGTGGCCTTACAGGGAACACTGAAGCTTTCTTT
abundance: NA
j_gene: TRBJ1-1
d_gene: NA
v_gene: TRBV12-5

CDR3aa: CAWGPGGPYEQYF
CDR3nt: TGTGCCTGGGGCCCCGGGGGGCCCTACGAGCAGTACTTC
abundance: NA
j_gene: TRBJ2-7
d_gene: NA
v_gene: TRBV30

CDR3aa: CASSANTMNTEAFF
CDR3nt: TGTGCCAGCAGTGCCAACACCATGAACACTGAAGCTTTCTTT
abundance: NA
j_gene: TRBJ1-1
d_gene: NA
v_gene: TRBV2

CDR3aa: CASSQGLLRTGGRSDGYTF
CDR3nt: TGCGCCAGCAGCCAAGGACTATTGCGGACAGGGGGCAGATCGGATGGCTACACCTTC
abundance: NA
j_gene: TRBJ1-2
d_gene: TRBD1
v_gene: TRBV4-3

CDR3aa: CASSSLAFDIAGDDEQYF
CDR3nt: TGTGCCAGCAGCTCACTAGCGTTTGATATAGCGGGAGATGACGAGCAGTACTTC
abundance: NA
j_gene: TRBJ2-7
d_gene: TRBD2
v_gene: TRBV7-9

CDR3aa: CASSPEGDEQFF
CDR3nt: TGTGCCAGCAGCCCAGAGGGGGATGAGCAGTTCTTC
abundance: NA
j_gene: TRBJ2-1
d_gene: NA
v_gene: TRBV9

CDR3aa: CASSNLGQSNSPLHF
CDR3nt: TGCGCCAGCAGCAACCTCGGACAGTCAAATTCACCCCTCCACTTT
abundance: NA
j_gene: TRBJ1-6
d_gene: NA
v_gene: TRBV5-1

CDR3aa: CASSILAGGYNEQFF
CDR3nt: TGTGCCAGCAGCATCCTAGCGGGGGGATACAATGAGCAGTTCTTC
abundance: NA
j_gene: TRBJ2-1
d_gene: TRBD2
v_gene: TRBV7-6

CDR3aa: CASKTGRNSPLHF
CDR3nt: TGTGCCAGCAAAACAGGGCGAAATTCACCCCTCCACTTT
abundance: once
j_gene: TRBJ1-6
d_gene: NA
v_gene: TRBV6-5

CDR3aa: CASSLGLVSTDTQYF
CDR3nt: TGTGCCAGCAGCTTAGGGCTAGTGAGCACAGATACGCAGTATTTT
abundance: NA
j_gene: TRBJ2-3
d_gene: NA
v_gene: TRBV7-8

CDR3aa: CASSFGARGYGYTF
CDR3nt: TGTGCCAGCAGTTTCGGGGCGCGGGGCTATGGCTACACCTTC
abundance: NA
j_gene: TRBJ1-2
d_gene: NA
v_gene: TRBV28

CDR3aa: CASSPSGSSYEQYF
CDR3nt: TGTGCCAGCAGCCCCTCGGGGAGCTCCTACGAGCAGTACTTC
abundance: once
j_gene: TRBJ2-7
d_gene: NA
v_gene: TRBV5-4

CDR3aa: CATSAPGGGEQYF
CDR3nt: TGTGCCACCAGTGCCCCTGGGGGAGGCGAGCAGTACTTC
abundance: NA
j_gene: TRBJ2-7
d_gene: NA
v_gene: TRBV24-1

CDR3aa: CASSLSPDRVGYGYTF
CDR3nt: TGTGCCAGCAGCTTGTCACCAGACAGGGTAGGCTATGGCTACACCTTC
abundance: NA
j_gene: TRBJ1-2
d_gene: TRBD1
v_gene: TRBV5-5

CDR3aa: CASSYTAGGGAFF
CDR3nt: TGTGCCAGCAGCTACACCGCGGGGGGAGGCGCGTTCTTC
abundance: NA
j_gene: TRBJ2-1
d_gene: TRBD2
v_gene: TRBV7-2

CDR3aa: CASRETGHTGELFF
CDR3nt: TGTGCCAGTCGAGAAACAGGGCACACCGGGGAGCTGTTTTTT
abundance: once
j_gene: TRBJ2-2
d_gene: NA
v_gene: TRBV2

CDR3aa: CASSLQPGQAYEQFF
CDR3nt: TGTGCCAGCAGTCTACAGCCGGGACAGGCCTATGAGCAGTTCTTC
abundance: few
j_gene: TRBJ2-1
d_gene: TRBD1
v_gene: TRBV27

CDR3aa: CASRTGGFTEAFF
CDR3nt: TGTGCCAGCAGGACAGGGGGCTTTACTGAAGCTTTCTTT
abundance: once
j_gene: TRBJ1-1
d_gene: TRBD1
v_gene: TRBV28

CDR3aa: CASSQGAEAFF
CDR3nt: TGTGCCAGCAGCCAGGGGGCTGAAGCTTTCTTT
abundance: few
j_gene: TRBJ1-1
d_gene: TRBD1
v_gene: TRBV25-1